Here is one TCR beta chain with its context. The antigen is undetermined. Via MiXCR, TCRdb re-called the RT-PCR reads, giving one row per CDR3 protein. The sample has hundreds of thousands of distinct CDR3 sequences; roughly 27% are singletons. CDR3 length: 10 amino acids. V lost 3 bases to trimming and J lost 5 bases, with 2 bases between them. Germline V gene data show CDR1 as MGHDK and CDR2 as SYGVNS. The data were obtained in a study of response to subunit inactivated influenza vaccine. The study, taken as a whole, reports: The authors offered the suggestion that each seasonal influenza vaccination recruits few new T cells.

The chain has TRBV25-1 and TRBJ2-7; D remains ambiguous. This sequence was found in a man aged 45-65 years who received an inactivated influenza vaccine. The sequences come from CD4+ T cells sorted from PBMCs, collected 5 days after vaccination. The CDR3 nucleotides are TGTGCCAGCAGTGAGAACGAGCAGTACTTC. It specifies CASSENEQYF.